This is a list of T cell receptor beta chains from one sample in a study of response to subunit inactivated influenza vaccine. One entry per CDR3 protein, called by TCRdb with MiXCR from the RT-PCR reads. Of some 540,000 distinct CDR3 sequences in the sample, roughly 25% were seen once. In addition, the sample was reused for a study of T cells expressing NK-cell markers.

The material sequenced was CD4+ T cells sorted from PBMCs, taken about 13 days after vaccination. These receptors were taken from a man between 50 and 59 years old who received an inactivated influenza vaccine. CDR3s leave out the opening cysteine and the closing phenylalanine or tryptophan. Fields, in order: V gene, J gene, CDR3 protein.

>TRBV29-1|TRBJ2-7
SVRASSYEQY
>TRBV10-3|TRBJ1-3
AISESNYSGNTIY
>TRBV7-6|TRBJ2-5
ASSLVGLAGETQY
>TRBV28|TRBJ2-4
ASSLVWGRAKNIQY
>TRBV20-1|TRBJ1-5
SAKRTSSNQPQH
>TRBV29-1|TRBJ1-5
SAETGGNQPQH
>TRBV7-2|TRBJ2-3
ASSSQSGGTDTQY
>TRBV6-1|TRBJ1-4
ASRDGSSNEKLF
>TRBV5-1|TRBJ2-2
ASSGGQLTGELF
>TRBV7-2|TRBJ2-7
ASSLAPGQYEQY
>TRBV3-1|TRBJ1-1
ASSQGQGWNTEAF
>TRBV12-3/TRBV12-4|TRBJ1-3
ASRATGSSGNTIY
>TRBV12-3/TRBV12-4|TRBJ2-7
ASSTGTGVNYEQY
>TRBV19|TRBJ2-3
ASSQRYTSASTDTQY
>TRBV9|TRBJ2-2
ASSRGLSVVVDTGELF
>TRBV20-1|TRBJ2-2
SASRGVNTGELF
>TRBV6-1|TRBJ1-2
ASSESGGWDYGYT